The 8 T cell receptor beta chains given below trace back to one sample, sequenced in a study of control samples from healthy donors and cancer patients. The data were produced by immunoSEQ multiplex PCR, yet TCRdb's version contains in-frame clones alone and is incomplete. The data contain approximately 190,000 clones, approximately 90% of them seen just once; the ten biggest clones take up 1.5% to 2%. Sequenced material: blood. The receptor source for this set is a man aged 25 to 45 in good health.

V is TRBV10-2 and J is TRBJ2-3; D is perhaps TRBD2 (5 bases). The germline V gene has CDR1 WSHSY and CDR2 SAAADI. There are 14 residues in the CDR3. V lost 6 bases to trimming and J lost 0 bases, with 10 bases between them. Written as DNA, the CDR3 is TGCGCCAGCAGACCAGCGGAAAGCACAGATACGCAGTATTTT. This gives the protein CASRPAESTDTQYF.

The V and J genes are TRBV5-6 and TRBJ1-2; D possibly corresponds to TRBD1 (6 bases). The CDR3 length is 15 residues. V lost 4 bases, J lost 4 bases, and 17 bases lay in between. Per germline, CDR1 SGHDT and CDR2 YYEEEE. Here the CDR3 DNA reads TGTGCCAGCAGCGGGGCGGTACAGGGAGGCTATGGCTACACCTTC. This translates into CASSGAVQGGYGYTF.

This chain uses TRBV12-3 or TRBV12-4 with TRBJ1-1; TRBD1 agrees at 8 bases. The CDR3 sequence is 13 residues long. V was pared by 6 bases and J by 3 bases, with 3 bases of the junction left unmatched. The CDR3 coding sequence is TGTGCCAGCAGACGACAGGGGTACACTGAAGCTTTCTTT. It codes for CASRRQGYTEAFF.

This chain links TRBV19 with TRBJ1-3; D unresolved. V dropped 9 bases and J dropped 0 bases, with 18 bases sitting between them. Looked up from germline, CDR1 is LNHDA and CDR2 is SQIVND (reference sequence). The CDR3 is made up of 16 amino acids. The CDR3: CASTSIARSSGNTIYF. Here the CDR3 DNA reads TGTGCCAGCACCTCCATTGCGAGAAGCTCTGGAAACACCATATATTTT.

The V gene is TRBV25-1, the J gene TRBJ1-5; D perhaps matches TRBD1 (6 bases). The CDR3 has 18 residues. Trimming shortened V by 1 base and J by 2 bases, and 18 bases separated the two germline ends. Germline V gives CDR1 MGHDK, CDR2 SYGVNS. The CDR3 sequence is CASSESGTGIWGNQPQHF. The CDR3, as DNA: TGTGCCAGCAGTGAATCGGGAACAGGGATCTGGGGCAATCAGCCCCAGCATTTT.

V usage is TRBV5-4 and J usage is TRBJ2-1; unclear D gene. Germline CDR1 and CDR2: SGHNT and YYREEE (reference sequence). V shed 0 bases and J shed 3 bases, with 16 bases lying between them. The CDR3 is 17 amino acids. The CDR3 sequence: CASSLGGLGDLYNEQFF. As DNA, the CDR3 is TGTGCCAGCAGCTTGGGTGGGCTTGGCGACCTCTACAATGAGCAGTTCTTC.

A few counts support this clone. The rearrangement links TRBV7-2 to TRBJ2-1; 11 nucleotides line up with TRBD2. V lost 6 bases and J lost 4; bases outside the gene matches: 11. This CDR3 region has 17 residues. From germline, CDR1 is SGHTA and CDR2 FQGNSA. For the CDR3, the DNA is TGTGCCAGCAGTTTGATAGCGGGGGGGCCTAGGTACAATGAGCAGTTCTTC. Residues: CASSLIAGGPRYNEQFF.

The chain uses TRBV4-1 and TRBJ2-7; possible D gene TRBD1, 6 bases. This CDR3 has 14 amino acids. V was trimmed by 2 bases and J by 1 base, leaving 9 bases between them. Germline assignment: CDR1 MGHRA and CDR2 YSYEKL. CDR3 coding DNA: TGCGCCAGCAGCCAAACGGACAGATCCTACGAGCAGTACTTC. It specifies CASSQTDRSYEQYF.